The 12 T cell receptor beta chains listed next were all sequenced from one sample in a study of blood T cells in healthy people across ages. Primers used in a second PCR of roughly 7 to 12 cycles were a sample-barcoded 5' primer and a J-beta primer mix. TCRdb reprocessed the 5' RACE reads with MiXCR, giving one entry per CDR3 protein. In the table there are about 810,000 distinct CDR3 sequences, around 34% of which are singletons. Input material: blood. The receptors derive from a young man in good health.

CDR3 nucleotide sequence: TGTGCCAGCAGTTTAGCGGGACCTTTTGGGGACATTCAGTACTTC. Protein product: CASSLAGPFGDIQYF. The gene calls are TRBV12-3 or TRBV12-4 and TRBJ2-4; TRBD1 or TRBD2 may be the D gene (5 bases each). Trimming left V 0 bases short and J 8 bases short, with 14 bases between. The CDR3 spans 15 residues.

In this sample, this clonotype turned up many times. The CDR3: CASTWGGGTDTQYF. CDR3 in DNA: TGTGCCAGCACCTGGGGGGGCGGCACAGATACGCAGTATTTT. The rearrangement links TRBV12-3 or TRBV12-4 to TRBJ2-3, with D perhaps TRBD2 (7 bases). The CDR3 has 14 amino acids. V shed 7 bases and J shed 1 base, with 12 bases lying between them.

This clonotype was found a few times. The rearrangement uses TRBV7-2 and TRBJ2-3; 11 bases are shared with TRBD2. The length of the CDR3 is 16 residues. Germline-derived CDR1 and CDR2 are SGHTA and FQGNSA. V shed 5 bases, J shed 1 base, and the junction held 5 bases outside the gene matches. CDR3 in DNA: TGTGCCAGCAGCGTCACTAGCGGGAGTGGCACAGATACGCAGTATTTT. This translates into CASSVTSGSGTDTQYF.

This clonotype occurred many times. The chain employs TRBV12-3 or TRBV12-4 and TRBJ1-5; D remains ambiguous. Trimming left V 6 bases short and J 5 bases short, with 11 bases between. The CDR3 spans 13 residues. The CDR3 here is CASSPGIYQPQHF. The CDR3 DNA follows: TGTGCCAGCAGCCCGGGAATTTATCAGCCCCAGCATTTT.

This clonotype has a handful of counts. The chain recombines TRBV7-2 with TRBJ1-5; D possibly corresponds to TRBD1 (5 bases). V was pared by 2 bases and J by 3 bases, with 11 bases between. The germline gives CDR1 SGHTA, CDR2 FQGNSA. This CDR3 has 15 amino acids. The CDR3 DNA reads TGTGCCAGCAGCTTATTCCGGGACCCCAATCAGCCCCAGCATTTT. Its protein is CASSLFRDPNQPQHF.

The rearrangement links TRBV6-5 to TRBJ2-5; no reliable D call. Trimming stripped 0 bases from V and 11 bases from J, with 16 bases between. The CDR3 is 14 amino acids. Germline V gene sequence: CDR1 MNHEY, CDR2 SVGAGI. For the CDR3, the DNA is TGTGCCAGCAGTTACTCGAGTACCTGGAATGAGCAGTACTTC. Translating gives CASSYSSTWNEQYF.

The chain links TRBV4-2 to TRBJ2-4; no definite D call. Germline CDR1 and CDR2: LGHNA and YNFKEQ. Trimming removed 1 base from V and 13 bases from J, with 14 bases in between. The CDR3 totals 13 residues. Here the CDR3 DNA reads TGTGCCAGCAGCCAAGCCAAATTGGCGGCCCAGTACTTC. Translated, it gives CASSQAKLAAQYF.

This clonotype was seen a handful of times. V gene TRBV6-2 or TRBV6-3 combines with J gene TRBJ2-3; D not certain. This CDR3 has 14 amino acids. The V end was cut by 8 bases, the J end by 0 bases, with 12 bases between. The V gene's germline CDR1 is MNHEY and CDR2 SVGEGT. The CDR3 reads CASDKAYSTDTQYF. The DNA of the CDR3 is TGTGCCAGCGACAAGGCCTATAGCACAGATACGCAGTATTTT.

A remark on this clonotype: Just one base apart from a much larger clone, this may be a read error. J is TRBJ2-4 and V is TRBV5-1, with unresolved D. The J call is doubtful: the DNA matches TRBJ2-7 better. This CDR3 spans 14 amino acids. Germline CDR1 and CDR2: SGHRS and YFSETQ. The CDR3 protein is CAGSLESGSYEQYF. The DNA for the CDR3 is TGCGCCGGCAGCTTGGAATCTGGATCATACGAGCAGTACTTC.

The chain uses TRBV7-9 and TRBJ1-5, with D unresolved. V was trimmed by 2 bases and J by 3 bases, leaving 5 bases between them. The CDR3 length is 13 residues. The V gene's germline CDR1 is SEHNR and CDR2 FQNEAQ (reference sequence). The CDR3 protein is CASSLNDNQPQHF. The CDR3 DNA reads TGTGCCAGCAGCTTAAACGACAATCAGCCCCAGCATTTT.

In regard to this clonotype: A clone one base away is much larger, so this may be a read error. J is TRBJ2-3 and V is TRBV7-2; unclear D gene. Between the trimmed V and J ends, which lost 6 bases and 6 bases, there was a span of 25 bases. The CDR3 sequence is 17 residues long. Germline values: CDR1 SGHTA, CDR2 FQGNSA. The CDR3 reads CASRSTRGDSVWDTQYF. The CDR3 bases are TGTGCCAGCAGATCCACTCGTGGGGATTCCGTGTGGGATACGCAGTATTTT.

The gene calls are TRBV7-9 and TRBJ1-5; weak D call: TRBD1 (5 bases). V lost 6 bases to trimming and J lost 5 bases, with 14 bases between them. The length of the CDR3 is 14 residues. Looked up from germline, CDR1 is SEHNR and CDR2 is FQNEAQ (reference sequence). In DNA form, the CDR3 reads TGTGCCAGCAGGCCGGCCGGGACGGATCAGCCCCAGCATTTT. Encoded protein: CASRPAGTDQPQHF.